This T cell receptor beta chain was recovered during a study of cytomegalovirus exposure and HLA in healthy donors. Study-wide points: Cytomegalovirus status was reportedly diagnosed by the classifier with high specificity and sensitivity. The study designated roughly 150 TCR beta chains cytomegalovirus-associated.

A remark on this clone: Its antigen is unidentified.

Data came from immunoSEQ multiplex PCR; TCRdb stores just in-frame clones and leaves some out. The sample carries some 130,000 clones, 85% to 90% recorded once. This TCR was sampled from a man in his thirties or forties in good health and CMV-seronegative. Sequenced sample: PBMCs.

The CDR3, as DNA: TGCGCCAGCAGCCGAAAAGGGGGTGTCAATCAGCCCCAGCATTTT. Its protein product is CASSRKGGVNQPQHF. This chain joins TRBV4-3 and TRBJ1-5, with D possibly matching TRBD1 (6 bases). V dropped 4 bases and J dropped 3 bases, with 13 bases sitting between them. Germline V CDR1 and CDR2: LGHNA, YSLEER. The CDR3 has 15 amino acids.